The clone carrying this T cell receptor (beta chain) was recorded a few times. The antigen is undetermined. The data are from a study of blood T cells in healthy people across ages. Germline loops: CDR1 DFQATT, CDR2 SNEGSKA (reference sequence). The CDR3 is 14 amino acids. Trimming removed 3 bases at V and 9 bases at J, with 18 bases between. For the second PCR, which ran for roughly 6 to 11 cycles, a sample-barcoded 5' primer and a J-beta primer mix were used. MiXCR, applied by TCRdb to the 5' RACE reads, yields one record per CDR3 protein. This table holds just under 550,000 distinct CDR3 sequences, under 30% found once. Broader study findings: Strong correlation existed between TCR beta diversity and naive T cell percentage.

These data are also associated with another study on T cells of mothers and their children. Per that paper: The TCR beta CDR3 read count exceeded 9.5 million for each mother and was several million for each child. Sequencing revealed no T cell clones that were persistent and microchimeric.

The genes are TRBV20-1 and TRBJ2-1; tentatively, D is TRBD2 (7 bases). Sequencing was done on a sample of blood. This TCR was recovered from a boy between 10 and 17 years old in good health. The CDR3 DNA reads as TGCAGTGCTAGCCCCTATCGGGGGGCCAGTGAGCAGTTCTTC. This encodes CSASPYRGASEQFF.